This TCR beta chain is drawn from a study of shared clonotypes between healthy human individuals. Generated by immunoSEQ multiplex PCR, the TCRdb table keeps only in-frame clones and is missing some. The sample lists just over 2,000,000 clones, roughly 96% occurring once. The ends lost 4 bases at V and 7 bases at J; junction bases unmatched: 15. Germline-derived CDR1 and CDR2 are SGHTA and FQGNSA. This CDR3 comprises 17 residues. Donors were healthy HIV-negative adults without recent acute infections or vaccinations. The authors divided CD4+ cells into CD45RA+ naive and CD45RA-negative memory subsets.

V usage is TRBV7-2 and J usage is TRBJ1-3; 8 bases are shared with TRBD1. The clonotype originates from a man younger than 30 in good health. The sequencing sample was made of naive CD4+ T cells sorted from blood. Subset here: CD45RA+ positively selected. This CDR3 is CASSWNRQGNSFNTIYF. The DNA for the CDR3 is TGTGCCAGCAGCTGGAACCGACAGGGGAACAGTTTTAACACCATATATTTT.